The TCR beta chain described here comes from a study of blood T cells in healthy people across ages. Study at large: Through template switching, about one barcoded beta molecule was captured per two T cells, as measured in model experiments.

With a J-beta primer mix and a sample-barcoded 5' primer, a second PCR ran about 6 to 11 cycles. From the 5' RACE reads, TCRdb called clonotypes with MiXCR, one entry per CDR3 protein. The repertoire holds about 970,000 distinct CDR3 sequences, with 51% as singletons. Samples each yielded at least 5 micrograms of total RNA. Remarks on this clonotype: Its cognate antigen is unknown.

Study-level findings and limits: Age brought a roughly linear fall in TCR beta diversity measured per million T cells.

CDR3 size: 19 residues. J lost 5 bases, V lost 4 bases, and 20 bases had no gene match. Per the germline V gene, CDR1 is SEHNR and CDR2 is FQNEAQ (reference sequence). V and J are TRBV7-9 and TRBJ1-2, with TRBD1 matching over 9 bases. The TCR comes from an older woman in good health. The specimen was blood. Written as DNA, the CDR3 is TGTGCCAGCAGCTCCCCCTATAAGACAGGGGGAGAACGGGATTATGGCTACACCTTC. As protein: CASSSPYKTGGERDYGYTF. Together with reference TRBV7-9 and TRBJ1-2, the CDR3 gives the full variable domain: DTGVSQNPRHKITKRGQNVTFRCDPISEHNRLYWYRQTLGQGPEFLTYFQNEAQLEKSRLLSDRFSAERPKGSFSTLEIQRTEQGDSAMYLCASSSPYKTGGERDYGYTFGSGTRLTVV.